This TCR beta chain was identified in a study of identical twins. Study-level results: In zero-insertion analyses, partial confounding could arise from invariant MAIT and iNKT cells. Whereas memory repertoires showed no such difference, abundant cord blood beta clonotypes carried fewer insertions.

In germline, CDR1 is SEHNR, CDR2 FQNEAQ (reference sequence). The CDR3 runs 17 residues. V trimming: 0 bases; J trimming: 2 bases; junction bases outside the gene matches: 6. This clonotype has only a few counts. The antigen is not known. The cDNA had a unique molecular identifier and a template-switch universal primer site. TCRdb used MiXCR to reprocess the 5' RACE reads, holding one entry per CDR3 protein. The profile covers hundreds of thousands of distinct CDR3 sequences, with over 8.5% appearing a single time and 0.98% taken by the ten largest. These data are also associated with another study on yellow fever vaccine responses in identical twins.

Specimen: PBMCs. The sequence derives from a woman under 30 in good health. The rearrangement links TRBV7-9 to TRBJ2-3; TRBD2 matches 9 bases. The CDR3 nucleotides read TGTGCCAGCAGCTTAGCGCTCAGCGGGGGGCACACAGATACGCAGTATTTT. Residues: CASSLALSGGHTDTQYF.